This T cell receptor (beta chain) was captured in a study of blood T cell repertoires in COVID-19. Across the whole study: Sites across the United States, Italy and Spain contributed samples from acute and convalescent COVID-19. Nucleic acid was either cDNA or gDNA, and it came from T cells, B-cell-depleted T cells, or PBMCs.

The CDR3 spans 16 residues. Germline V gene sequence: CDR1 MNHEY, CDR2 SVGEGT. The J segment lost 4 bases and the V segment lost 4 bases, leaving 10 bases of the junction unmatched. Under the authors' procedure: Reference gene primer amplification gave nucleated cell count estimates. The method was immunoSEQ multiplex PCR; TCRdb's version includes in-frame clones alone and lacks a portion of them. The DNA was the basis for D and trimming; V, J and clone size are from that table. The repertoire includes 65,000 to 80,000 clones, roughly 90% of them detected once, and 4.6% sits in the top ten. This receptor was identified in a man in his fifties with active COVID-19. This rearrangement joins TRBV6-2 or TRBV6-3 to TRBJ1-5; TRBD1 aligns across 7 bases. The sample comprised peripheral blood. CDR3 in DNA: TGTGCCAGCAGTTGGGGAAGTCAGGGGGGTAATCAGCCCCAGCATTTT. Protein sequence: CASSWGSQGGNQPQHF.